This T cell receptor beta chain is drawn from a study of blood T cell repertoires in COVID-19. As for the study in general: The cDNA or gDNA used as material had been derived from T cells, B-cell-depleted T cells, or PBMCs.

Germline V gives CDR1 SGHRS, CDR2 YFSETQ. The CDR3 length is 14 residues. Losses at the gene ends were 1 base for V and 5 bases for J; bases not matched to a gene: 3. Original handling: Reference gene primers were amplified, and this amplification served to estimate nucleated cell counts. The protocol was immunoSEQ multiplex PCR, while the TCRdb copy is restricted to in-frame clones and leaves out a portion. Clone size and the V and J calls come from that table; the DNA yielded D and trimming. The top ten clones hold 9% to 15% of a sample with roughly 40,000 clones, approximately 85% of them seen once.

The V gene is TRBV5-1, the J gene TRBJ2-1; 7 nucleotides agree with TRBD1. This sequence was found in a human donor in a cohort sampled during active COVID-19. Sequences were obtained from peripheral blood. Here the CDR3 reads CASSLLQGDNEQFF. CDR3 in DNA: TGCGCCAGCAGCTTGCTGCAGGGGGACAATGAGCAGTTCTTC.